The clone carrying this T cell receptor (beta chain) has just a few counts. This sample is drawn from a study of blood T cell repertoires in COVID-19. About the study: Researchers got acute and convalescent COVID-19 samples from the United States, Italy and Spain.

The CDR3 spans 15 residues. The J segment lost 7 bases and the V segment lost 4 bases, leaving 6 bases of the junction unmatched. Germline values: CDR1 SGHRS, CDR2 YFSETQ. As handled by the study authors: Using reference gene primer amplification, nucleated cell counts were estimated. The table came from immunoSEQ multiplex PCR; TCRdb's copy has only in-frame clones and leaves some out. V and J calls and clone size are those listed in that table; D and trimming were worked out from the DNA. In the table there are roughly 91,000 clones, 76% of which are singletons. This sequence joins TRBV5-1 and TRBJ1-6, with 9 bases matching TRBD1. The sequencing sample was made of peripheral blood. The clonotype comes from a man between 65 and 79 years old with acute or convalescent COVID-19. CDR3 nucleotides: TGCGCCAGCAGCCCTGGACAGGGGCAGAATTCACCCCTCCACTTT. Encoded protein: CASSPGQGQNSPLHF. The full variable domain, completed using reference TRBV5-1 and TRBJ1-6, is KAGVTQTPRYLIKTRGQQVTLSCSPISGHRSVSWYQQTPGQGLQFLFEYFSETQRNKGNFPGRFSGRQFSNSRSEMNVSTLELGDSALYLCASSPGQGQNSPLHFGNGTRLTVT.